What follows are 15 T cell receptor beta chains derived from one specimen sequenced in a study of cytomegalovirus exposure and HLA in healthy donors. Use of 60 Vbeta and 13 Jbeta primers characterized the PCR. Generated by immunoSEQ multiplex PCR, the TCRdb table keeps only in-frame clones and is missing some. The data show over 90,000 clones, with roughly 74% seen just once and 13% to 15% held by the top ten. Sequencing input: PBMCs. The receptors derive from a woman in her 70s in good health and CMV-seropositive.

With regard to this clone: Compared with germline, one end of the junction differs, possibly owing to a read error. This sample also contains other DNA sequences that code for the same CDR3. The genes are TRBV28 and TRBJ2-7, with D possibly being TRBD1 (6 bases). The CDR3 has 17 residues. Germline loops: CDR1 MDHEN, CDR2 SYDVKM. Here the CDR3 reads CASSSRTVPEPSYEQYF. The CDR3 region has the DNA TGCGCCAGCAGTTCTCGGACAGTCCCTGAGCCCTCCTACGAGCAGTACTTC.

The chain joins TRBV6-1 to TRBJ1-5; 8 bases map to TRBD1. Germline trimming cut 6 bases from V and 9 bases from J; bases unmatched to any gene: 10. Germline values: CDR1 MNHNS, CDR2 SASEGT. This CDR3 is 14 amino acids long. The chain's CDR3 is CASSGTGTLRPQHF. The CDR3 coding sequence is TGTGCCAGCAGCGGGACAGGCACCTTAAGGCCCCAGCATTTT.

J is TRBJ2-7 and V is TRBV2, with 9 nucleotides matching TRBD1. The junction had 17 bases not matched to a gene; V was cut back by 8 bases and J by 0 bases. Germline CDR1 SNHLY, CDR2 FYNNEI. This CDR3 region has 18 residues. CDR3 in amino acids: CASRRDRAFGMVSYEQYF. The CDR3 region has the DNA TGTGCCAGCCGCCGGGACAGGGCCTTCGGCATGGTCTCCTACGAGCAGTACTTC.

CDR3 residues: CASSRAGAEQYF. In DNA form, the CDR3 reads TGTGCCAGCAGCCGGGCGGGAGCCGAGCAGTACTTC. The V call is TRBV9, the J call TRBJ2-7; 7 bases are a match to TRBD2. Trimming at V came to 4 bases and at J to 6 bases, leaving 4 bases not matched to a gene. The CDR3 totals 12 residues. Germline CDR1 SGDLS, CDR2 YYNGEE.

The chain is built from TRBV7-6 and TRBJ2-5; D might be TRBD2 (7 bases). Germline values: CDR1 SGHVS, CDR2 FNYEAQ. CDR3 length equals 12 residues. V dropped 5 bases and J dropped 6 bases, with 10 bases sitting between them. CDR3 sequence (DNA): TGTGCCAGCAGCCTCGGGGGGCAGACCCAGTACTTC. This sequence encodes CASSLGGQTQYF.

The chain couples TRBV6-6 to TRBJ2-5, with a weak D call TRBD2 (6 bases). The CDR3 contains 14 residues. V was cut by 6 bases and J by 5 bases, with 16 bases left in between. The germline CDR1 and CDR2 sequences are MNHNY and SVGAGI (reference sequence). This CDR3 reads CASRKTRGGETQYF. CDR3 DNA: TGTGCCAGCAGGAAGACTAGAGGCGGCGAGACCCAGTACTTC.

This sequence joins TRBV18 and TRBJ1-1, with 10 bases identical to TRBD1. CDR1 and CDR2 from the germline V gene are KGHSH and LQKENI. V shed 1 base and J 4 bases; nucleotides not matched to a gene: 3. This CDR3 is built from 15 residues. Here the CDR3 reads CASSPLDRGFTEAFF. CDR3 nucleotide sequence: TGTGCCAGCTCACCACTGGACAGGGGGTTCACTGAAGCTTTCTTT. The variable domain in full, with the rest retrieved from reference TRBV18 and TRBJ1-1, is NAGVMQNPRHLVRRRGQEARLRCSPMKGHSHVYWYRQLPEEGLKFMVYLQKENIIDESGMPKERFSAEFPKEGPSILRIQQVVRGDSAAYFCASSPLDRGFTEAFFGQGTRLTVV.

The chain employs TRBV6-5 and TRBJ1-1, with TRBD1 matching over 7 bases. This CDR3 contains 14 residues. J lost 0 bases, V lost 9 bases, and 7 bases had no gene match. Germline values: CDR1 MNHEY, CDR2 SVGAGI. The CDR3 DNA reads TGTGCCAGTATGAGACAGGGCATGAACACTGAAGCTTTCTTT. This gives the protein CASMRQGMNTEAFF.

This sequence joins TRBV5-4 and TRBJ1-2; 7 bases are a match to TRBD1. J gave up 7 bases and V 0 bases, and 9 bases lay outside the gene matches. Germline assignment: CDR1 SGHNT and CDR2 YYREEE (reference sequence). CDR3 size: 15 residues. CDR3: CASSLEADRTAGYTF. As DNA, the CDR3 is TGTGCCAGCAGCTTGGAGGCGGACAGGACTGCTGGCTACACCTTC. The whole variable domain, remainder taken from reference TRBV5-4 and TRBJ1-2, is ETGVTQSPTHLIKTRGQQVTLRCSSQSGHNTVSWYQQALGQGPQFIFQYYREEENGRGNFPPRFSGLQFPNYSSELNVNALELDDSALYLCASSLEADRTAGYTFGSGTRLTVV.

This clone was counted only a few times. The rearrangement joins TRBV10-2 to TRBJ2-3; 10 bases map to TRBD2. V lost 6 bases to trimming and J lost 1 base; unmatched junction nucleotides: 4. The CDR3 has 15 residues. In germline, CDR1 is WSHSY, CDR2 SAAADI. CDR3 residues: CASSRGTSGTDTQYF. In DNA form, the CDR3 reads TGCGCCAGCAGCCGCGGGACTAGCGGCACAGATACGCAGTATTTT.

The chain couples TRBV5-1 to TRBJ2-2, with 14 bases identical to TRBD2. The CDR3 runs to 17 residues. The germline gives CDR1 SGHRS, CDR2 YFSETQ. V gave up 7 bases and J gave up 6 bases; unmatched junction bases: 11. The CDR3 nucleotides read TGCGCCAGCTTTCAGGGACTAGCGGGAGTGTTATCCGGGGAGCTGTTTTTT. The encoded protein is CASFQGLAGVLSGELFF.

This sequence joins TRBV2 and TRBJ2-7; D perhaps matches TRBD2 (5 bases). Trimming pared 7 bases from V and 9 bases from J, leaving 19 bases between. Germline CDR1 reads SNHLY; CDR2 reads FYNNEI. The CDR3 spans 13 residues. The CDR3 DNA reads as TGTGCCAGCATGGTCGGGATCAGTAGTTTGCAGTACTTC. It specifies CASMVGISSLQYF.

Here the CDR3 DNA reads TGCGCCAGCAGCCACTATCCAGCGGGGGCCTACGAGCAGTACTTC. It encodes CASSHYPAGAYEQYF. The rearrangement joins TRBV4-1 to TRBJ2-7; 8 bases agree with TRBD2. V shed 3 bases, J shed 2 bases, and the junction held 6 bases outside the gene matches. CDR1 and CDR2 (germline): MGHRA, YSYEKL. The CDR3 is 15 amino acids.

The chain joins TRBV7-3 to TRBJ1-2; a possible D gene is TRBD1 (6 bases). The germline V gene encodes CDR1 SGHTA and CDR2 FQGTGA. V lost 5 bases, J lost 8 bases, and 18 bases lay in between. The CDR3 sequence is 14 residues long. The CDR3 region is CASSPGQLLSGYTF. The CDR3 DNA reads TGTGCCAGCAGCCCCGGACAGCTCCTTTCGGGCTACACCTTC.

This sequence joins TRBV7-9 and TRBJ1-2; 8 nucleotides match TRBD1. Trimming took 0 bases from V and 8 from J; bases not matched to a gene: 5. This CDR3 contains 14 residues. Looked up from germline, CDR1 is SEHNR and CDR2 is FQNEAQ (reference sequence). The CDR3, as DNA: TGTGCCAGCAGCTTAGCCGGGACAGGATACGGCTACACCTTC. It encodes CASSLAGTGYGYTF.